The 29 T cell receptor beta chains below were found in one sample sequenced in a study of post-analysis software for immune sequencing data. General observations from the study: About five TRBV segments were more frequent in patients than controls; TRBV5-6, TRBV5-1 and TRBV20-1 belonged to this group.

Unique-molecular-identifier-tagged TCR beta cDNA libraries were used. TCRdb analysed the PCR reads with MiXCR anew, one entry per CDR3 protein. Of fewer than 850,000 distinct CDR3 sequences listed, 30% are singletons. Antigen specificity for these receptors is unknown. Sequenced: blood. These TCRs come from a girl between 10 and 17 years old with multiple sclerosis.

This chain uses TRBV5-1 with TRBJ2-2; D remains unclear. Germline assignment: CDR1 SGHRS and CDR2 YFSETQ. The CDR3 extends over 13 amino acids. Trimming pared 3 bases from V and 0 bases from J, leaving 3 bases between. CDR3 DNA sequence: TGCGCCAGCAGCTATACGAACACCGGGGAGCTGTTTTTT. Encoded protein: CASSYTNTGELFF.

In its sample, this clonotype was seen many times. The chain uses TRBV29-1 and TRBJ2-1; 11 bases fit TRBD2. V lost 8 bases, J lost 5 bases, and 5 bases stayed unmatched. This CDR3 spans 13 amino acids. Germline V gene lookup returns CDR1 SQVTM and CDR2 ANQGSEA. In DNA form, the CDR3 reads TGCAGCACACGACTAGCGGGGAACAATGAGCAGTTCTTC. As protein: CSTRLAGNNEQFF.

This clonotype was seen only a few times. The V gene is TRBV5-6, the J gene TRBJ2-7; the D is unclear. V shed 3 bases and J shed 3 bases, with 7 bases lying between them. From germline, CDR1 is SGHDT and CDR2 YYEEEE. This CDR3 has 12 residues. The CDR3 reads CASSYLNYEQYF. The CDR3 DNA is TGTGCCAGCAGCTACTTGAACTACGAGCAGTACTTC.

The chain combines TRBV5-1 with TRBJ2-3, with TRBD1 identical over 8 bases. CDR3 length: 16 residues. The ends lost 4 bases at V and 4 bases at J; junction bases unmatched: 11. Germline lookup yields CDR1 SGHRS and CDR2 YFSETQ. The CDR3 sequence is CASSPPTGEIADTQYF. The CDR3 DNA sequence: TGCGCCAGCAGCCCACCGACAGGGGAGATCGCAGATACGCAGTATTTT.

J is TRBJ2-7 and V is TRBV7-9; D not resolved. V shed 7 bases and J shed 4 bases, with 14 bases lying between them. CDR1 is SEHNR, CDR2 FQNEAQ, per germline (reference sequence). The CDR3 spans 13 residues. This CDR3 is CASTPTHSYEQYF. The CDR3 nucleotides read TGTGCCAGCACTCCTACTCATTCATACGAGCAGTACTTC.

This clonotype was counted many times. The CDR3 loop reads CSGETDYGYTF. For the CDR3, the DNA is TGCAGCGGTGAGACGGACTATGGCTACACCTTC. The chain employs TRBV29-1 and TRBJ1-2; D unresolved. Germline V gene data show CDR1 as SQVTM and CDR2 as ANQGSEA. V dropped 7 bases and J dropped 3 bases, with 9 bases sitting between them. The CDR3 has 11 residues.

The V gene is TRBV14, the J gene TRBJ2-7; possibly TRBD2 for D (6 bases). CDR1 and CDR2 from the germline V gene are SGHDN and FVKESK. The CDR3 contains 14 residues. The germline V and J ends were trimmed by 3 bases and 0 bases, with 9 bases remaining between them. The CDR3 protein is CASSHSGYSYEQYF. Written as DNA, the CDR3 is TGTGCCAGCAGCCATAGCGGATACTCCTACGAGCAGTACTTC.

This clonotype has only a few counts. This rearrangement joins TRBV2 to TRBJ1-2; tentatively, D is TRBD1 (5 bases). The CDR3 consists of 15 residues. Germline V gives CDR1 SNHLY, CDR2 FYNNEI. With 7 bases removed from V and 2 bases from J, the gap between germline ends came to 17 bases. In nucleotides, the CDR3 is TGTGCCAGCAAACAGGAGGGGTCTTTCAACTATGGCTACACCTTC. The encoded protein is CASKQEGSFNYGYTF.

There are a few counts of this clonotype. The genes are TRBV20-1 and TRBJ1-5; D remains unclear. CDR1 and CDR2 (germline): DFQATT, SNEGSKA (reference sequence). V was cut by 0 bases and J by 7 bases, with 7 bases left in between. The CDR3 length is 12 residues. The DNA for the CDR3 is TGCAGTGCTAGAGATTCGGGGCAGCCCCAGCATTTT. Translating it yields CSARDSGQPQHF.

Note on this clonotype: One end of the junction does not line up with germline, which may come from a read error. The chain combines TRBV7-2 with TRBJ2-1; 9 bases map to TRBD2. This CDR3 spans 15 amino acids. The V gene's germline CDR1 is SGHTA and CDR2 FQGNSA. The CDR3 DNA follows: TGTGCCAGCAGCTCCATAGCGGGAGATTACAGTGAGCAGTTCTTC. This translates into CASSSIAGDYSEQFF.

This clonotype has only a few counts. V is TRBV18 and J is TRBJ1-2; no clear D. Germline V gives CDR1 KGHSH, CDR2 LQKENI. V was pared by 3 bases and J by 1 base, with 18 bases between. The CDR3 consists of 17 residues. The DNA for the CDR3 is TGTGCCAGCTCACCGGTTGCCGAGCCCCCCTTTAACTATGGCTACACCTTC. It is translated as CASSPVAEPPFNYGYTF.

This clonotype has only a few counts. This chain joins TRBV4-3 and TRBJ2-7; 8 nucleotides align to TRBD2. Germline CDR1 LGHNA, CDR2 YSLEER. This CDR3 has 20 residues. J gave up 6 bases and V 4 bases, and 26 bases lay outside the gene matches. CDR3 protein: CASSRRVPGLAANRGGEQYF. In DNA, the CDR3 is TGCGCCAGCAGCCGACGAGTCCCCGGGCTAGCGGCTAACCGGGGGGGCGAGCAGTACTTC.

This sequence joins TRBV18 and TRBJ2-5, with no clear D. Germline lookup yields CDR1 KGHSH and CDR2 LQKENI. Trimming removed 3 bases from V and 4 bases from J, with 18 bases in between. This CDR3 is 16 amino acids long. CDR3 sequence: CASSPPRSNRLETQYF. CDR3 bases: TGTGCCAGCTCACCCCCACGGAGCAACCGGTTAGAGACCCAGTACTTC.

The chain employs TRBV20-1 and TRBJ2-1, with 7 bases matching TRBD1. CDR1 is DFQATT, CDR2 SNEGSKA, per germline (reference sequence). The CDR3 has 14 amino acids. The J segment lost 8 bases and the V segment lost 4 bases, leaving 11 bases of the junction unmatched. CDR3 region: CSANPGTEEHEQFF. Here the CDR3 DNA reads TGCAGTGCTAACCCCGGGACAGAGGAGCATGAGCAGTTCTTC.

This clonotype was counted only a few times. The chain combines TRBV11-2 with TRBJ2-3; D is tentatively TRBD1 or TRBD2 (5 bases each). The CDR3 loop spans 21 amino acids. The V gene's germline CDR1 is SGHAT and CDR2 FQNNGV. V lost 1 base and J lost 0, with 26 bases in between. In nucleotides, the CDR3 is TGTGCCAGCAGCTTAGTAAAATCAGGACGAAGACATGGGGGAAGCACAGATACGCAGTATTTT. This codes for CASSLVKSGRRHGGSTDTQYF.

This clonotype was seen a few times. The J gene is TRBJ1-5, the V gene TRBV27; 7 nucleotides align to TRBD1. CDR3 length equals 18 residues. V lost 0 bases and J lost 7; bases outside the gene matches: 15. Germline loops: CDR1 MNHEY, CDR2 SMNVEV (reference sequence). The CDR3 DNA reads as TGTGCCAGCAGTTTATCCCCGGTGGAGGGGGCTTCAGAACAGCCCCAGCATTTT. Protein sequence: CASSLSPVEGASEQPQHF.

The genes are TRBV7-2 and TRBJ1-2; D remains unclear. V was clipped by 5 bases and J by 8 bases, with 12 bases between them. The CDR3 loop spans 12 amino acids. Per the germline V gene, CDR1 is SGHTA and CDR2 is FQGNSA. CDR3 in DNA: TGTGCCAGCAGCCCCTACATAAGCGGCTACACCTTC. Translating gives CASSPYISGYTF.

This clonotype occurred a few times. This chain links TRBV12-3 or TRBV12-4 with TRBJ1-2, with no clear D. The CDR3 length is 14 residues. Trimming pared 6 bases from V and 2 bases from J, leaving 13 bases between. The CDR3 DNA sequence: TGTGCCAGCAGCTTGGAGACGGAGAACTATGGCTACACCTTC. The encoded protein is CASSLETENYGYTF.

In its sample, this clonotype was seen many times. The chain joins TRBV28 to TRBJ2-5, with D tentatively TRBD1 or TRBD2 (5 bases each). Germline V gene sequence: CDR1 MDHEN, CDR2 SYDVKM. The CDR3 has 13 amino acids. The V gene lost 6 bases and the J gene lost 4 bases, with 12 bases spanning the gap. CDR3 sequence reads: CASRPPRGETQYF. The DNA for the CDR3 is TGTGCCAGCAGACCGCCGAGGGGAGAGACCCAGTACTTC.

J is TRBJ2-3 and V is TRBV7-9; 8 bases are shared with TRBD2. This CDR3 is built from 16 residues. The junction had 8 bases not matched to a gene; V was cut back by 1 base and J by 5 bases. Germline-derived CDR1 and CDR2 are SEHNR and FQNEAQ (reference sequence). The CDR3 loop is CASSLEAGGAGDTQYF. The CDR3 bases are TGTGCCAGCAGCTTAGAAGCCGGGGGGGCCGGAGATACGCAGTATTTT.

The J gene is TRBJ1-5, the V gene TRBV5-1, with D perhaps matching TRBD1 (6 bases). Germline lookup yields CDR1 SGHRS and CDR2 YFSETQ. The germline V and J ends were trimmed by 4 bases and 5 bases, with 19 bases remaining between them. The CDR3 contains 16 residues. CDR3 region: CASSPGLGGGDQPQHF. CDR3 sequence (DNA): TGCGCCAGCAGCCCCGGCCTGGGGGGCGGGGATCAGCCCCAGCATTTT.

There are many counts of this clonotype. The chain combines TRBV7-2 with TRBJ2-7, with a tentative D call TRBD1 (6 bases). Trimming removed 3 bases at V and 4 bases at J, with 16 bases between. The CDR3 runs 15 residues. Germline-derived CDR1 and CDR2 are SGHTA and FQGNSA. The CDR3 here is CASSLSTGTWYEQYF. As DNA, the CDR3 is TGTGCCAGCAGCTTGAGTACCGGGACATGGTACGAGCAGTACTTC.

The rearrangement uses TRBV5-1 and TRBJ2-1; either TRBD1 or TRBD2 may supply D (5 bases each). V lost 3 bases and J lost 7, with 14 bases in between. This CDR3 has 14 residues. Germline loops: CDR1 SGHRS, CDR2 YFSETQ. The CDR3 sequence: CASSSDGAQNEQFF. Written as DNA, the CDR3 is TGCGCCAGCAGCTCGGACGGGGCTCAGAATGAGCAGTTCTTC.

This clonotype was counted at least ten times. V gene TRBV29-1 combines with J gene TRBJ2-1; TRBD2 matches 7 bases. V was pared by 6 bases and J by 7 bases, with 6 bases of the junction left unmatched. Germline V gene data show CDR1 as SQVTM and CDR2 as ANQGSEA. CDR3 length: 12 amino acids. CDR3 in DNA: TGCAGCGTCGAGCGGGACGGGAATGAGCAGTTCTTC. Residues: CSVERDGNEQFF.

This clonotype showed up just a few times. The CDR3 spells CSVVPLGGLAKNIQYF. For the CDR3, the DNA is TGCAGCGTTGTCCCTCTGGGAGGGCTAGCCAAAAACATTCAGTACTTC. The V and J genes are TRBV29-1 and TRBJ2-4; TRBD2 matches 7 bases. V shed 4 bases and J 0 bases; nucleotides not matched to a gene: 9. The germline V gene encodes CDR1 SQVTM and CDR2 ANQGSEA. This CDR3 has 16 residues. Supplemented by reference TRBV29-1 and TRBJ2-4, the full variable domain reads SAVISQKPSRDICQRGTSLTIQCQVDSQVTMMFWYRQQPGQSLTLIATANQGSEATYESGFVIDKFPISRPNLTFSTLTVSNMSPEDSSIYLCSVVPLGGLAKNIQYFGAGTRLSVL.

The chain couples TRBV28 to TRBJ2-7, with D perhaps being TRBD1 or TRBD2 (7 bases each). The CDR3 contains 14 residues. CDR1 is MDHEN and CDR2 is SYDVKM in the germline V gene. Trimming pared 3 bases from V and 2 bases from J, leaving 11 bases between. As DNA, the CDR3 is TGTGCCAGCAGTTTTGCAGGGGGGGCCTACGAGCAGTACTTC. Protein sequence: CASSFAGGAYEQYF.

The chain has TRBV5-1 and TRBJ1-1; 7 bases align to TRBD1. With 0 bases clipped from V and 1 base from J, the junction kept 6 bases outside the gene matches. The CDR3 length is 16 residues. Per the germline V gene, CDR1 is SGHRS and CDR2 is YFSETQ. This CDR3 reads CASSLAAYRGNTEAFF. The CDR3 DNA sequence: TGCGCCAGCAGCTTGGCCGCCTACAGGGGGAACACTGAAGCTTTCTTT.

The CDR3 region is CSALLSREQFF. The CDR3 region has the DNA TGCAGCGCCCTGCTAAGTCGGGAGCAGTTCTTC. The J gene is TRBJ2-1, the V gene TRBV29-1; D unclear. Germline V gene lookup returns CDR1 SQVTM and CDR2 ANQGSEA. This CDR3 has 11 amino acids. Deletions cut 7 bases from V and 10 bases from J, with 14 bases between.

This sequence joins TRBV5-1 and TRBJ2-1; D remains unclear. The CDR3 has 15 amino acids. Between the trimmed V and J ends, which lost 5 bases and 4 bases, there was a span of 16 bases. Germline V CDR1 and CDR2: SGHRS, YFSETQ. This CDR3 is CASRFAPPLYNEQFF. CDR3 bases: TGCGCCAGCAGATTCGCCCCGCCCCTGTACAATGAGCAGTTCTTC.